This entry is about one T cell receptor (beta chain). Its antigen is still unknown. Some clones are missing from TCRdb's copy, which holds only in-frame ones; the method was immunoSEQ multiplex PCR. Among about 43,000 clones listed, approximately 92% were seen once. The data were taken from a study of tissue T cells after allogeneic stem cell transplantation. Study-wide context: Steroid-refractory graft-versus-host disease after allogeneic hematopoietic cell transplant qualified adults for prospective research-autopsy enrollment.

Study-wide results and limits: Shared clones across patients were few; motif clustering revealed tissue-specific shared signatures. TCR repertoires tracked anatomic similarity, regardless of disease or transplant status. This small cohort was clinically heterogeneous, and sampling depth was a limitation.

CDR3 length: 16 amino acids. Germline V CDR1 and CDR2: GTSNPN, SVGIG (reference sequence). Trimming pared 0 bases from V and 6 bases from J, leaving 18 bases between. This chain uses TRBV30 with TRBJ2-1, with D maybe TRBD2 (5 bases). Here the sequenced sample was blood, taken before transplantation. The origin of this receptor is a woman aged 40-69 years who later had graft-versus-host disease after an allogeneic stem cell transplant. The CDR3: CAWSVLLARQGNEQFF. DNA of the CDR3: TGTGCCTGGAGTGTACTTCTAGCACGGCAAGGCAATGAGCAGTTCTTC.